Here is one TCR beta chain with its context. Its target is unknown. Extracted RNA was reverse transcribed into cDNA, the sequencing template. The data were produced by immunoSEQ multiplex PCR, yet TCRdb's version contains in-frame clones alone and is incomplete. The table has some 110,000 clones, roughly 63% seen once. The data were obtained in a study of CD8+ T cells in alopecia areata. The overall study: Severity among treated patients was scored by the percentage of scalp area affected.

This CDR3 is 11 amino acids long. Trimming left V 5 bases short and J 0 bases short, with 3 bases between. Germline assignment: CDR1 SGHRS and CDR2 YFSETQ. Study results and caveats: Normal-skin resident alphabeta T cells also appear among scalp sample sequences. Possibly because of HLA-related factors, TCR sharing was less clear across patients than in mice.

Documented treatment: oral pan-JAK inhibitor, 5-10 mg twice daily. The starting material was CD8+ T cells sorted from blood, obtained at week 4, from a patient treated with tofacitinib. The chain employs TRBV5-1 and TRBJ2-7, with no clear D. The receptor comes from a human donor with alopecia areata. The chain's CDR3 is CASRVSYEQYF. The CDR3, as DNA: TGCGCCAGCAGGGTCTCCTACGAGCAGTACTTC. Based on the CDR3 plus reference TRBV5-1 and TRBJ2-7, the full variable domain is KAGVTQTPRYLIKTRGQQVTLSCSPISGHRSVSWYQQTPGQGLQFLFEYFSETQRNKGNFPGRFSGRQFSNSRSEMNVSTLELGDSALYLCASRVSYEQYFGPGTRLTVT.